A selection of T cell receptor beta chains follows, all from one sample in a study of blood T cell repertoires in COVID-19. Profiling relied on immunoSEQ multiplex PCR, and the TCRdb table lists in-frame clones only, not all of them. In the table there are 400,000 to 500,000 clones, 86% of which are singletons. Sequencing input: peripheral blood. The receptors stem from a woman in her 30s with active or convalescent COVID-19. The CDR3 runs from the conserved cysteine through the conserved F or W. The D gene is left open where the match is weak. The size entry is marked missing in some rows and otherwise reads once, few, many or a size class.

TRBV28	TRBJ1-1	.	.	CASSLLTEAFF	TGTGCCAGCAGTTTACTCACTGAAGCTTTCTTT
TRBV18	TRBJ2-3	.	.	CASSSIGTDTQYF	TGTGCCAGCTCAAGCATAGGCACAGATACGCAGTATTTT
TRBV19	TRBJ1-5	.	.	CASSIEQHNQPQHF	TGTGCCAGTAGTATCGAACAGCACAATCAGCCCCAGCATTTT
TRBV4-1	TRBJ1-5	.	.	CASSQTGDQPQHF	TGCGCCAGCAGCCAAACGGGGGATCAGCCCCAGCATTTT
TRBV27	TRBJ1-6	TRBD1	.	CASSLSTGSSYNSPLHF	TGTGCCAGCAGTTTATCGACAGGGAGCTCCTATAATTCACCCCTCCACTTT
TRBV4-1	TRBJ2-5	TRBD2	.	CASSQRPSGSLPPVSETQYF	TGCGCCAGCAGCCAACGCCCTAGCGGGAGCCTTCCTCCCGTATCAGAGACCCAGTACTTC
TRBV2	TRBJ2-1	TRBD2	.	CAHGGGGYNEQFF	TGTGCCCATGGCGGGGGGGGATACAATGAGCAGTTCTTC
TRBV5-1	TRBJ1-2	.	.	CASSPTAGANYGYTF	TGCGCCAGCAGCCCGACAGCGGGGGCGAACTATGGCTACACCTTC
TRBV15	TRBJ2-2	.	.	CATSRPNTGELFF	TGTGCCACCAGTCGTCCCAACACCGGGGAGCTGTTTTTT
TRBV18	TRBJ2-2	.	.	CASSPPSTGSVTGELFF	TGTGCCAGCTCACCTCCCTCGACAGGTAGCGTTACCGGGGAGCTGTTTTTT
TRBV5-6	TRBJ1-2	TRBD1	.	CASSVWDSVYCGYTF	TGTGCCAGCAGCGTATGGGACAGTGTTTACTGTGGCTACACCTTC
TRBV6-5	TRBJ2-2	.	.	CASSSETAYTGELFF	TGTGCCAGCAGCTCCGAGACAGCCTACACCGGGGAGCTGTTTTTT
TRBV6-2/TRBV6-3	TRBJ2-2	TRBD2	.	CASSYSGKAGEIGELFF	TGTGCCAGCAGTTACTCGGGGAAAGCGGGAGAAATCGGGGAGCTGTTTTTT
TRBV11-2	TRBJ2-7	TRBD2	.	CASSMGRAYEQYF	TGTGCCAGCAGTATGGGGAGGGCCTACGAGCAGTACTTC
TRBV2	TRBJ2-7	TRBD2	.	CASASGGLSYEQYF	TGTGCCAGCGCCAGCGGGGGTCTCTCCTACGAGCAGTACTTC
TRBV7-9	TRBJ2-3	TRBD2	.	CASSSGLAGGGHTQYF	TGTGCCAGCAGCTCAGGACTAGCGGGGGGCGGGCATACGCAGTATTTT
TRBV10-3	TRBJ1-2	TRBD1	.	CAISEGGAGGEVGYGYTF	TGTGCCATCAGTGAAGGTGGGGCAGGGGGCGAAGTAGGCTATGGCTACACCTTC
TRBV25-1	TRBJ1-5	.	once	CASSDTGNSNQPQHF	TGTGCCAGCAGCGATACCGGGAATTCCAATCAGCCCCAGCATTTT
TRBV27	TRBJ1-6	TRBD1	.	CASSDFSGQPYNSPLHF	TGTGCCAGCAGTGATTTCTCGGGACAGCCCTATAATTCACCCCTCCACTTT
TRBV28	TRBJ2-7	TRBD2	.	CASSVGTRKTYEQYF	TGTGCCAGCAGTGTGGGGACTAGGAAAACCTACGAGCAGTACTTC
TRBV2	TRBJ2-7	.	.	CASSMGPMPYEQYF	TGTGCCAGCTCGATGGGGCCCATGCCCTACGAGCAGTACTTC
TRBV4-1	TRBJ1-2	.	.	CASSQGAANYGYTF	TGCGCCAGCAGCCAGGGGGCCGCTAACTATGGCTACACCTTC
TRBV29-1	TRBJ2-7	.	once	CSVELKNGYEQYF	TGCAGCGTTGAATTGAAAAACGGCTACGAGCAGTACTTC
TRBV7-9	TRBJ1-4	.	few	CASSVRTGQLNEKLFF	TGTGCCAGCAGCGTTAGAACAGGACAGCTTAATGAAAAACTGTTTTTT
TRBV2	TRBJ1-6	.	.	CATSREAGAPLHF	TGTGCCACCTCTAGAGAAGCGGGCGCACCCCTCCACTTT
TRBV6-5	TRBJ1-2	TRBD1	.	CASTGTGNNYGYTF	TGTGCCAGCACTGGGACAGGGAATAACTATGGCTACACCTTC
TRBV5-1	TRBJ1-2	.	.	CASSLQGSYGYTF	TGCGCCAGCAGCTTGCAGGGCAGCTATGGCTACACCTTC
TRBV7-6	TRBJ1-2	TRBD1	once	CASSPGQGGYTF	TGTGCCAGCAGCCCGGGACAGGGCGGCTACACCTTC
TRBV2	TRBJ1-1	.	.	CASSTTRGAFF	TGTGCCAGCAGTACGACACGGGGGGCTTTCTTT
TRBV3-1/TRBV3-2	TRBJ2-7	TRBD2	.	CASSQQKYILAGVNYEQYF	TGTGCCAGCAGCCAACAAAAGTACATACTAGCGGGAGTCAACTACGAGCAGTACTTC
TRBV15	TRBJ2-6	.	.	CATSRDEAGGANVLTF	TGTGCCACCAGCAGAGATGAAGCCGGGGGGGCCAACGTCCTGACTTTC
TRBV7-9	TRBJ1-6	TRBD1	.	CASSVGQGFRSPLHF	TGTGCCAGCAGCGTCGGACAGGGTTTCCGATCACCCCTCCACTTT
TRBV28	TRBJ2-1	TRBD1	.	CASSFRTGGQYNEQFF	TGTGCCAGCAGTTTTAGGACAGGGGGGCAATACAATGAGCAGTTCTTC
TRBV7-9	TRBJ1-2	.	.	CASSTAGEGGNYGYTF	TGTGCCAGCAGCACGGCGGGGGAAGGGGGTAACTATGGCTACACCTTC
TRBV19	TRBJ1-1	TRBD1	few	CASSIAQGVNTEAFF	TGTGCCAGTAGTATAGCCCAGGGGGTGAACACTGAAGCTTTCTTT
TRBV14	TRBJ2-3	TRBD2	.	CASSPIAGSTDTQYF	TGTGCCAGCAGCCCTATAGCGGGAAGCACAGATACGCAGTATTTT
TRBV29-1	TRBJ1-1	TRBD1	.	CSVEGPLQGIGTEAFF	TGCAGCGTTGAAGGACCCTTACAGGGGATCGGGACTGAAGCTTTCTTT
TRBV23-1	TRBJ1-2	.	.	CASSQSAGGRRGYTF	TGCGCCAGCAGTCAATCTGCGGGGGGTAGAAGGGGCTACACCTTC
TRBV19	TRBJ2-2	TRBD1	.	CASSGDSDTGELFF	TGTGCCAGTAGTGGGGACAGTGACACCGGGGAGCTGTTTTTT
TRBV11-2	TRBJ1-5	.	.	CASSLGGLSYQPQHF	TGTGCCAGCAGCTTAGGGGGGCTCAGTTATCAGCCCCAGCATTTT
TRBV3-1/TRBV3-2	TRBJ2-5	.	few	CASSRQPGLQETQYF	TGTGCCAGCAGTCGTCAACCGGGACTCCAAGAGACCCAGTACTTC
TRBV7-9	TRBJ1-1	TRBD1	.	CASSLEGRDREAFF	TGTGCCAGCAGCTTAGAAGGACGGGACAGGGAAGCTTTCTTT
TRBV27	TRBJ1-1	.	.	CASSLSFTIRNTEAFF	TGTGCCAGCAGTTTATCGTTTACGATTAGGAACACTGAAGCTTTCTTT
TRBV27	TRBJ1-1	TRBD1	.	CASSAWTGENTEAFF	TGTGCCAGCAGTGCTTGGACAGGGGAAAACACTGAAGCTTTCTTT
TRBV29-1	TRBJ1-3	.	.	CSVAALGAGNTIYF	TGCAGCGTTGCGGCACTGGGCGCCGGAAACACCATATATTTT
TRBV3-1/TRBV3-2	TRBJ2-7	TRBD1	.	CASSRQGATYEQYF	TGTGCCAGCAGCCGACAGGGGGCTACCTACGAGCAGTACTTC
TRBV3-1/TRBV3-2	TRBJ2-7	.	.	CASSHQGTRDSYEQYF	TGTGCCAGCAGCCACCAGGGGACAAGAGACTCCTACGAGCAGTACTTC
TRBV3-1/TRBV3-2	TRBJ2-4	TRBD1	.	CASSLSAAGGLTKNIQYF	TGTGCCAGCAGCCTCTCAGCCGCAGGGGGATTGACCAAAAACATTCAGTACTTC
TRBV5-1	TRBJ2-3	.	.	CASSLQAGSADTQYF	TGCGCCAGCAGCTTGCAGGCGGGATCGGCAGATACGCAGTATTTT